This T cell receptor (beta chain) originates from a study of cytotoxic CD8 clonotypes in ibrutinib-treated CLL. Overall study results and limits: Rising at ibrutinib response, clonality subsequently fell back toward baseline at progression. Treatment saw public clonotypes, which were uncommon, either contract or stay stable. Against age-matched healthy donors, baseline clonality ran higher and tracked circulating CD8+ T-cell counts.

This CDR3 comprises 16 residues. CDR1 and CDR2 from the germline V gene are SGHTS and YDEGEE. V gave up 1 base and J gave up 0 bases, with 11 bases separating them. This clone came up once. Antigen specificity is unknown. Sequencing was performed with immunoSEQ multiplex PCR; in TCRdb, only in-frame clones are kept and a portion is missing. The repertoire has approximately 190,000 clones, 70% of them found once; the top ten carry over 5.5%. The V and J genes are TRBV5-8 and TRBJ2-4; weak D call: TRBD1 (5 bases). The clonotype comes from a human donor with chronic lymphocytic leukemia. Material: PBMCs, obtained after 12 months of ibrutinib treatment. CDR3 bases: TGTGCCAGCAGCTTGACTTACAGGCAAGCCAAAAACATTCAGTACTTC. Translating gives CASSLTYRQAKNIQYF.